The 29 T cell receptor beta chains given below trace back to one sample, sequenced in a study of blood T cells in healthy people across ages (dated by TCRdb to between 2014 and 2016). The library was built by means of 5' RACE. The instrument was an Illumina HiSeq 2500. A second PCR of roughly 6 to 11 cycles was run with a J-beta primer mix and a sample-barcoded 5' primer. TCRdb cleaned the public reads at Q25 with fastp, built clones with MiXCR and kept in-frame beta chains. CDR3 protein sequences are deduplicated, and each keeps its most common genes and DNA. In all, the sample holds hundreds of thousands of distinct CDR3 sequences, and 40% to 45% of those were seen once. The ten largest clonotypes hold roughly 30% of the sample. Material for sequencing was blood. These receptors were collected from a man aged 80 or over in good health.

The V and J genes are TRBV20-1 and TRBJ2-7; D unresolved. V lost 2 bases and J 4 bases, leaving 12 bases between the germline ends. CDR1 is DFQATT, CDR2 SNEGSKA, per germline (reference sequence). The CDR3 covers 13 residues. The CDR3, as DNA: TGCAGTGCTAGAAGGGCGGAAACTTACGAGCAGTACTTC. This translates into CSARRAETYEQYF.

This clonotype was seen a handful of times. The CDR3 region is CASSTQAKNIQYF. The CDR3 coding sequence is TGTGCCAGCAGCACCCAGGCCAAAAACATTCAGTACTTC. The chain has TRBV6-6 and TRBJ2-4; D is unresolved. The ends were cut back, 6 bases at V and 1 base at J, with 7 bases in the middle. Germline CDR1 is MNHNY and CDR2 is SVGAGI (reference sequence). The CDR3 consists of 13 residues.

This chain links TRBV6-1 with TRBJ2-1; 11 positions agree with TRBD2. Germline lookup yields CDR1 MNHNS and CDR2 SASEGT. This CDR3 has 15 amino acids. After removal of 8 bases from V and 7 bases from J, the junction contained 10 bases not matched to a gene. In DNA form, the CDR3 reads TGTGCCAGCGGGGGGCTAGCGGGAGGAAGTAATGAGCAGTTCTTC. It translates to CASGGLAGGSNEQFF.

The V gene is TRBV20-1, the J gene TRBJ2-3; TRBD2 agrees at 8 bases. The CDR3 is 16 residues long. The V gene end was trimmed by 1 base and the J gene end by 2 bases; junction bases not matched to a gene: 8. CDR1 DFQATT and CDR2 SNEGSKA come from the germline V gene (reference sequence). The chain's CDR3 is CSARATREAITDTQYF. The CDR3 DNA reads TGCAGTGCTAGAGCGACGCGGGAGGCCATCACAGATACGCAGTATTTT.

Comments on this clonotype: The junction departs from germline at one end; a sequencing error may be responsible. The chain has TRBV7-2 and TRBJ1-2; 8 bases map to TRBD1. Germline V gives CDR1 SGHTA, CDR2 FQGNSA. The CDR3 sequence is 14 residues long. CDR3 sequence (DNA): TGTGCCAGCAGCTTGGACAGGGTTGGATATGGCTACATCTTC. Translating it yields CASSLDRVGYGYIF.

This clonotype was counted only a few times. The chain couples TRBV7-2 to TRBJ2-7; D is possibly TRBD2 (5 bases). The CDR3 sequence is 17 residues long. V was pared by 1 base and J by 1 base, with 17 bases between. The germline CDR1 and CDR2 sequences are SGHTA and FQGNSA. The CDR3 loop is CASSLVSGNILSYEQYF. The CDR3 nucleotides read TGTGCCAGCAGCTTAGTTTCGGGAAACATCTTGTCCTACGAGCAGTACTTC.

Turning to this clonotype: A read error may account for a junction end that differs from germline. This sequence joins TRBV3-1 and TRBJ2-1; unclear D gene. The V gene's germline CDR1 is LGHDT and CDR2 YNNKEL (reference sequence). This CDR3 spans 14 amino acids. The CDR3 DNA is TGTGCCAGCAGCCCAAGAAGTCCAGACAATGAGCGGTTCTTC. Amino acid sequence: CASSPRSPDNERFF.

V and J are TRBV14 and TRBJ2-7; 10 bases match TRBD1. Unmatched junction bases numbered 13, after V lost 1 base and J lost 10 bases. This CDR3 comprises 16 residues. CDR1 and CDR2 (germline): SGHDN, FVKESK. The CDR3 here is CASSQGLGQGGGSQYF. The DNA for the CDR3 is TGTGCCAGCAGCCAAGGATTAGGACAGGGGGGCGGCAGTCAGTACTTC.

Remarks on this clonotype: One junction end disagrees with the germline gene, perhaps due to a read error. CDR3 region: CASGLAGQPQHF. In nucleotides, the CDR3 is TGTGCCAGCGGTTTAGCTGGTCAGCCCCAGCATTTT. J is TRBJ1-5 and V is TRBV27; D ambiguous. Germline lookup yields CDR1 MNHEY and CDR2 SMNVEV (reference sequence). The length of the CDR3 is 12 residues.

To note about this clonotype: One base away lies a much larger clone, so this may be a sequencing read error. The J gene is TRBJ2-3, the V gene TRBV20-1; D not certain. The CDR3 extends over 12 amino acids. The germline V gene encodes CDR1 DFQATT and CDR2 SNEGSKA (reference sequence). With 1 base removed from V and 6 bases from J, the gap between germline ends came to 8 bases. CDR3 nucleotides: TGCAGTGCTAGAGCTATCGGGGATACGCAGTATTTT. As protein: CSARAIGDTQYF.

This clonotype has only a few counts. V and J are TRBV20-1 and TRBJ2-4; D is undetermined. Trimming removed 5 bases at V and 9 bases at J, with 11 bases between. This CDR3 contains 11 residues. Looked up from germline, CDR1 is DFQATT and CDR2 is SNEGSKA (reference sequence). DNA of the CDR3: TGCAGTGCTTACATAGTGGGCATTCAGTACTTC. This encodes CSAYIVGIQYF.

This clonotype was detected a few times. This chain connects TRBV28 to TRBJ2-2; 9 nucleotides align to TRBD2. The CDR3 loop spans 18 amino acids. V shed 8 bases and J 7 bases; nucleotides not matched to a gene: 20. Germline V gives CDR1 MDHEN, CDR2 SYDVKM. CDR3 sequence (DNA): TGTGCCAGCCTGGTTACTCCGGGACTAGCACCGAGAGGCGGGGAGCTGTTTTTT. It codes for CASLVTPGLAPRGGELFF.

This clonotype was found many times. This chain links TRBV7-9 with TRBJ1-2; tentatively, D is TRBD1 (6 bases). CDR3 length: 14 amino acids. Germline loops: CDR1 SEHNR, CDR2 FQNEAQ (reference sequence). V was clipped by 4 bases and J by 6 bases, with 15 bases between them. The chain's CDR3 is CASSSTRGVDGYTF. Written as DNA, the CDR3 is TGTGCCAGCAGCTCCACCAGGGGCGTCGATGGCTACACCTTC.

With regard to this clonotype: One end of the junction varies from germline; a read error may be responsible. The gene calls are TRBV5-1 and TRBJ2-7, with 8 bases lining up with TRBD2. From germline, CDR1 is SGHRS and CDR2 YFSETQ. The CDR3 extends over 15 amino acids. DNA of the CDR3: TGCGCCTGCAGACCGAGCGGGGGCCTAGCCTACGAGCAGTACTTC. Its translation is CACRPSGGLAYEQYF.

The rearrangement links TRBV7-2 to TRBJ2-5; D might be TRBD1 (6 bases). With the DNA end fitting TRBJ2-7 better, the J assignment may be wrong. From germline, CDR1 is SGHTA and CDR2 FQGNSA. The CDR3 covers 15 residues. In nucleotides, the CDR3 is TGTGCCAGCAGCTCCCAACAGGGATCGAGGGACGAGCAGTACTTC. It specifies CASSSQQGSRDEQYF.

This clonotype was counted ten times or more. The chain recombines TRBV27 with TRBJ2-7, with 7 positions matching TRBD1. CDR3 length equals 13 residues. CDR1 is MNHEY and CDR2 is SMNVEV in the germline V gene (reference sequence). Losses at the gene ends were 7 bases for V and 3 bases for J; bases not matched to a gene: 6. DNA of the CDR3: TGTGCCAGCACCTCCCGGGACAGCTACGAGCAGTACTTC. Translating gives CASTSRDSYEQYF.

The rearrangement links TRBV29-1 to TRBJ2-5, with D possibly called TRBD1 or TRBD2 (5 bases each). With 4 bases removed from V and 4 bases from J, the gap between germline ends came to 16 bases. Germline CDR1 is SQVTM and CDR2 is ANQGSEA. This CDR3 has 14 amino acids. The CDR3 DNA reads TGCAGCGTTGGAAGGGCAGGGAGTCGAGAGACCCAGTACTTC. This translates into CSVGRAGSRETQYF.

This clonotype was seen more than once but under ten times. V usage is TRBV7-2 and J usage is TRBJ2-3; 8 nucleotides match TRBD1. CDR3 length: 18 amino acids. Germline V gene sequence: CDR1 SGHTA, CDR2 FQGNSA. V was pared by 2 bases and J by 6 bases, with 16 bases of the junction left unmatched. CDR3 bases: TGTGCCAGCAGCTTAAATTCCGGCGGGCAGGGGGCGGTCGATACGCAGTATTTT. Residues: CASSLNSGGQGAVDTQYF.

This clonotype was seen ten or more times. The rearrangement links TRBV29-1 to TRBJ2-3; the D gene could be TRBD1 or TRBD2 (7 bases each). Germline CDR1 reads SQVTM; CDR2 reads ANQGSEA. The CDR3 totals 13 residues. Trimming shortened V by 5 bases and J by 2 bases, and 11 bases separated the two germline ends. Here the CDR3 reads CSVTGDYTDTQYF. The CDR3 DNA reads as TGCAGCGTTACAGGGGACTACACAGATACGCAGTATTTT.

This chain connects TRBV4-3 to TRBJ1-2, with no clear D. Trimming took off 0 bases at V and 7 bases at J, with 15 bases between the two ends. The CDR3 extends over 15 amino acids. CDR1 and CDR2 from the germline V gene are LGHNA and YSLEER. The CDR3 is CASSQDNERAGGYTF. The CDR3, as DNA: TGCGCCAGCAGCCAAGATAATGAACGTGCGGGTGGCTACACCTTC.

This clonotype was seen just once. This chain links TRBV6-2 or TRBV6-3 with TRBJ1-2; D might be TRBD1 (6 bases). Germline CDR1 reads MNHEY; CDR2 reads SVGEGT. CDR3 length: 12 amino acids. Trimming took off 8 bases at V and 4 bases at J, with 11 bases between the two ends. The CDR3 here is CASEDSFYGYTF. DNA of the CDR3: TGTGCCAGCGAGGACAGCTTCTATGGCTACACCTTC.

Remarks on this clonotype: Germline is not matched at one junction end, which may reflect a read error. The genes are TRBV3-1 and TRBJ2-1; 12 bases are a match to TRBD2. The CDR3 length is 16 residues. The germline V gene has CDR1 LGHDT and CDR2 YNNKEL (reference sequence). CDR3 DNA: TGTGCCGGCAGCCAACCTAGCGGGAGGGCCAGCAATGAGCAGTTCTTC. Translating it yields CAGSQPSGRASNEQFF.

The CDR3 is CASSLASAGGSYEQYF. CDR3 nucleotides: TGTGCCAGCAGCTTAGCGTCAGCGGGGGGCTCCTACGAGCAGTACTTC. The V gene is TRBV7-2, the J gene TRBJ2-7; 9 bases match TRBD2. Trimming removed 0 bases from V and 0 bases from J; junction bases left unmatched: 3. Germline lookup yields CDR1 SGHTA and CDR2 FQGNSA. The CDR3 runs 16 residues.

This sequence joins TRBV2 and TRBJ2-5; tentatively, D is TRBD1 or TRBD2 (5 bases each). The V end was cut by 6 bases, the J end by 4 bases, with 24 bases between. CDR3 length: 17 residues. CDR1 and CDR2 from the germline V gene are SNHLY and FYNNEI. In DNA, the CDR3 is TGTGCCAGCAGGGACATAGCGAGGTCCTCCACTAGAGAGACCCAGTACTTC. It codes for CASRDIARSSTRETQYF.

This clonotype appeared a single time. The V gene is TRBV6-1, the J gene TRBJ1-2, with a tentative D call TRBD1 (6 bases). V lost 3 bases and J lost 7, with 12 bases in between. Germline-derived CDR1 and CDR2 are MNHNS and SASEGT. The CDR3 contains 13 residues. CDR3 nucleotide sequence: TGTGCCAGCAGTGATTCGTCAGGGGTTGGCTACACCTTC. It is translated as CASSDSSGVGYTF.

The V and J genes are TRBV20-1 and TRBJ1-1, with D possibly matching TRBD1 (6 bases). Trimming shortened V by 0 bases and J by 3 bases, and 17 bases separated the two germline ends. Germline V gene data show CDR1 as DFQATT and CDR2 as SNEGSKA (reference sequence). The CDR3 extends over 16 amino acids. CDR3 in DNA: TGCAGTGCTAGAGATCGAGGACAGACAGATTACACTGAAGCTTTCTTT. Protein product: CSARDRGQTDYTEAFF.

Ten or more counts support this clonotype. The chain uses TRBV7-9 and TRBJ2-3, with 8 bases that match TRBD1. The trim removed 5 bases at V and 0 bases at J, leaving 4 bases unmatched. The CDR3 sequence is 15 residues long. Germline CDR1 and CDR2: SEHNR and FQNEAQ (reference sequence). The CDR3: CASSPGQGSTDTQYF. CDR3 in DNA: TGTGCCAGCAGCCCCGGACAGGGAAGCACAGATACGCAGTATTTT.

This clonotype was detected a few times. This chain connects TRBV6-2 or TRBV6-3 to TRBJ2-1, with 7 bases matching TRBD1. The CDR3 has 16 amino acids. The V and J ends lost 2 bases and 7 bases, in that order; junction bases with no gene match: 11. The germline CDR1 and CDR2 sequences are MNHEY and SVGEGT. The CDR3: CASSYQPGTVWNEQFF. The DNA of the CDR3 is TGTGCCAGCAGTTACCAGCCCGGGACAGTGTGGAATGAGCAGTTCTTC.

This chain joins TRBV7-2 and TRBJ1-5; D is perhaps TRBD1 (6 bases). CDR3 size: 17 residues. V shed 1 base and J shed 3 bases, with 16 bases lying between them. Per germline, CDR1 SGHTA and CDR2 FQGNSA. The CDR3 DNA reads TGTGCCAGCAGCTTAGATGGGGACACAAGACACAATCAGCCCCAGCATTTT. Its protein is CASSLDGDTRHNQPQHF.